Presented here are 20 T cell receptor beta chains from one specimen sequenced in a study of cytomegalovirus exposure and HLA in healthy donors. Use of 60 Vbeta and 13 Jbeta primers characterized the PCR. TCRdb's table, derived via immunoSEQ multiplex PCR, lists solely in-frame clones and lacks some. The sample lists about 140,000 clones; 75% to 90% were seen once. The sample comprised PBMCs. These receptor sequences come from a female donor in good health and CMV-seronegative.

This chain links TRBV10-3 with TRBJ2-7, with D perhaps matching TRBD1 (5 bases). Germline CDR1 is ENHRY and CDR2 is SYGVKD. Trimming pared 0 bases from V and 1 base from J, leaving 7 bases between. The CDR3 runs to 14 residues. In nucleotides, the CDR3 is TGTGCCATCAGTGAGTCGGCAGGGTCCTACGAGCAGTACTTC. Protein: CAISESAGSYEQYF.

V usage is TRBV19 and J usage is TRBJ1-2, with a weak D call TRBD1 (6 bases). V dropped 7 bases and J dropped 7 bases, with 22 bases sitting between them. CDR3 length: 15 amino acids. CDR1 is LNHDA and CDR2 is SQIVND in the germline V gene (reference sequence). The CDR3 loop is CASTPGTRRSGGYTF. CDR3 bases: TGTGCCAGTACTCCCGGGACAAGGCGGTCCGGTGGCTACACCTTC.

The chain links TRBV11-2 to TRBJ1-4, with TRBD1 matching 9 bases. J lost 8 bases, V lost 5 bases, and 6 bases had no gene match. Germline CDR1 is SGHAT and CDR2 is FQNNGV. The CDR3 runs 14 residues. The CDR3 nucleotides are TGTGCCAGCAGCGACCGACAGGGGGAAGAAAAACTGTTTTTT. Translating gives CASSDRQGEEKLFF. Filled out from reference TRBV11-2 and TRBJ1-4, the complete variable domain reads EAGVAQSPRYKIIEKRQSVAFWCNPISGHATLYWYQQILGQGPKLLIQFQNNGVVDDSQLPKDRFSAERLKGVDSTLKIQPAKLEDSAVYLCASSDRQGEEKLFFGSGTQLSVL.

J is TRBJ1-2 and V is TRBV27; D is uncertain. This CDR3 spans 15 amino acids. V gave up 2 bases and J gave up 3 bases, with 13 bases separating them. Per germline, CDR1 MNHEY and CDR2 SMNVEV (reference sequence). The CDR3 sequence: CASSLLGSGDYGYTF. Written as DNA, the CDR3 is TGTGCCAGCAGTTTACTGGGGAGCGGGGACTATGGCTACACCTTC.

The rearrangement joins TRBV6-5 to TRBJ2-1, with TRBD1 matching 7 bases. In germline, CDR1 is MNHEY, CDR2 SVGAGI. The CDR3 spans 14 residues. With V trimmed by 5 bases and J by 4 bases, 5 bases remained unmatched. As DNA, the CDR3 is TGTGCCAGCAGTCCGGGACAGCCGTACAATGAGCAGTTCTTC. Translation: CASSPGQPYNEQFF.

The rearrangement joins TRBV27 to TRBJ1-4; 9 bases map to TRBD1. V lost 0 bases to trimming and J lost 4 bases; unmatched junction nucleotides: 3. Per germline, CDR1 MNHEY and CDR2 SMNVEV (reference sequence). The length of the CDR3 is 16 residues. The CDR3 DNA reads as TGTGCCAGCAGTTTATCACAGGGGGCAGGTAATGAAAAACTGTTTTTT. Protein product: CASSLSQGAGNEKLFF.

V is TRBV7-2 and J is TRBJ2-7; a weak D match, TRBD1 (6 bases). This CDR3 has 14 residues. The germline V gene has CDR1 SGHTA and CDR2 FQGNSA. The ends were cut back, 5 bases at V and 6 bases at J, with 17 bases in the middle. This chain's CDR3 is CASSPRQQGSEQYF. CDR3 nucleotides: TGTGCCAGCAGCCCAAGACAACAGGGCTCCGAGCAGTACTTC.

V gene TRBV11-2 combines with J gene TRBJ2-3, with 13 bases lining up with TRBD2. Trimming took 2 bases from V and 0 from J; bases not matched to a gene: 8. This CDR3 is 19 amino acids long. Germline values: CDR1 SGHAT, CDR2 FQNNGV. Here the CDR3 reads CASSLSMTSGRRSTDTQYF. In nucleotides, the CDR3 is TGTGCCAGCAGCTTATCGATGACTAGCGGGAGGCGAAGCACAGATACGCAGTATTTT.

The rearrangement uses TRBV6-1 and TRBJ2-7, with D uncertain. The germline V gene encodes CDR1 MNHNS and CDR2 SASEGT. The CDR3 is made up of 15 amino acids. V lost 2 bases and J 2 bases, leaving 13 bases between the germline ends. The chain's CDR3 is CASSENPFQTYEQYF. CDR3 nucleotide sequence: TGTGCCAGCAGTGAAAACCCCTTCCAGACCTACGAGCAGTACTTC.

The genes are TRBV9 and TRBJ2-2, with D tentatively TRBD2 (6 bases). The CDR3 is 14 residues long. Germline V CDR1 and CDR2: SGDLS, YYNGEE. V was shortened by 7 bases and J by 2 bases, with 12 bases between the two germline ends. The CDR3 is CASAWGTNTGELFF. The CDR3 bases are TGTGCCAGCGCTTGGGGGACTAACACCGGGGAGCTGTTTTTT.

The chain combines TRBV29-1 with TRBJ2-1; 7 bases fit TRBD2. Trimming at V came to 4 bases and at J to 4 bases, leaving 10 bases not matched to a gene. Germline V gives CDR1 SQVTM, CDR2 ANQGSEA. The CDR3 is 15 amino acids. The CDR3 reads CSVVGREPPYNEQFF. Written as DNA, the CDR3 is TGCAGCGTTGTAGGGCGGGAGCCCCCTTACAATGAGCAGTTCTTC.

The chain has TRBV9 and TRBJ2-7; 10 nucleotides line up with TRBD1. Germline CDR1 is SGDLS and CDR2 is YYNGEE. The CDR3 loop spans 14 amino acids. J was trimmed by 7 bases and V by 3 bases; bases with no gene match: 7. CDR3 DNA: TGTGCCAGCAGCGCCGGGACAGGGGTGGGGGAGCAGTACTTC. This encodes CASSAGTGVGEQYF.

The rearrangement uses TRBV6-1 and TRBJ2-3; TRBD2 agrees at 10 bases. V lost 0 bases, J lost 2 bases, and 5 bases stayed unmatched. Germline-derived CDR1 and CDR2 are MNHNS and SASEGT. The CDR3 length is 17 residues. CDR3 loop: CASSEALAGGSTDTQYF. The CDR3 DNA reads TGTGCCAGCAGTGAAGCTTTAGCGGGAGGTTCCACAGATACGCAGTATTTT.

This clone has a handful of counts. The V gene is TRBV29-1, the J gene TRBJ1-4, with D tentatively TRBD1 (5 bases). The V gene's germline CDR1 is SQVTM and CDR2 ANQGSEA. V was shortened by 6 bases and J by 11 bases, with 16 bases between the two germline ends. The length of the CDR3 is 12 residues. CDR3 region: CSVAYQGSKLFF. In nucleotides, the CDR3 is TGCAGCGTCGCCTACCAGGGCTCGAAACTGTTTTTT. The variable domain in full, completed from reference TRBV29-1 and TRBJ1-4, reads SAVISQKPSRDICQRGTSLTIQCQVDSQVTMMFWYRQQPGQSLTLIATANQGSEATYESGFVIDKFPISRPNLTFSTLTVSNMSPEDSSIYLCSVAYQGSKLFFGSGTQLSVL.

The rearrangement links TRBV4-1 to TRBJ2-6; no clear D. Trimming took 1 base from V and 0 from J, leaving 4 bases between them. The length of the CDR3 is 15 residues. Germline values: CDR1 MGHRA, CDR2 YSYEKL. The CDR3 DNA reads as TGCGCCAGCAGCCAAGGAGTCTCTGGGGCCAACGTCCTGACTTTC. Residues: CASSQGVSGANVLTF.

V gene TRBV6-5 combines with J gene TRBJ2-1, with D maybe TRBD1 (5 bases). Germline CDR1 MNHEY, CDR2 SVGAGI. V was pared by 2 bases and J by 0 bases, with 5 bases between. The length of the CDR3 is 14 residues. CDR3 residues: CASSYDSSYNEQFF. In DNA, the CDR3 is TGTGCCAGCAGTTACGACAGCTCCTACAATGAGCAGTTCTTC.

The V call is TRBV6-5, the J call TRBJ1-4, with D possibly TRBD1 on 6 matching bases. CDR3 size: 14 residues. Germline V gene lookup returns CDR1 MNHEY and CDR2 SVGAGI. Trimming removed 0 bases from V and 6 bases from J, with 8 bases in between. For the CDR3, the DNA is TGTGCCAGCAGTTACTCAGGGGGACATGAAAAACTGTTTTTT. It translates to CASSYSGGHEKLFF.

The chain couples TRBV27 to TRBJ1-3; D unclear. Deletions cut 2 bases from V and 2 bases from J, with 10 bases between. Germline CDR1 and CDR2: MNHEY and SMNVEV (reference sequence). The CDR3 length is 15 residues. The CDR3 loop is CASSLEGLPGNTIYF. In DNA form, the CDR3 reads TGTGCCAGCAGTTTAGAGGGCTTGCCTGGAAACACCATATATTTT.

The chain couples TRBV28 to TRBJ2-6, with TRBD1 matching 7 bases. V lost 5 bases, J lost 2 bases, and 3 bases stayed unmatched. This CDR3 contains 15 residues. Germline V gives CDR1 MDHEN, CDR2 SYDVKM. CDR3 loop: CASSPTGTGANVLTF. The CDR3 DNA is TGTGCCAGCAGTCCGACAGGGACTGGGGCCAACGTCCTGACTTTC.

The V call is TRBV30, the J call TRBJ1-2; the match to TRBD1 covers 7 bases. Losses at the gene ends were 1 base for V and 6 bases for J; bases not matched to a gene: 11. Germline CDR1 GTSNPN, CDR2 SVGIG (reference sequence). This CDR3 has 15 residues. The CDR3 DNA sequence: TGTGCCTGGAGTGCCGTCTGGGGCAGGGGGAATGGCTACACCTTC. This translates into CAWSAVWGRGNGYTF. Complete variable domain (other parts from reference TRBV30 and TRBJ1-2): SQTIHQWPATLVQPVGSPLSLECTVEGTSNPNLYWYRQAAGRGLQLLFYSVGIGQISSEVPQNLSASRPQDRQFILSSKKLLLSDSGFYLCAWSAVWGRGNGYTFGSGTRLTVV.